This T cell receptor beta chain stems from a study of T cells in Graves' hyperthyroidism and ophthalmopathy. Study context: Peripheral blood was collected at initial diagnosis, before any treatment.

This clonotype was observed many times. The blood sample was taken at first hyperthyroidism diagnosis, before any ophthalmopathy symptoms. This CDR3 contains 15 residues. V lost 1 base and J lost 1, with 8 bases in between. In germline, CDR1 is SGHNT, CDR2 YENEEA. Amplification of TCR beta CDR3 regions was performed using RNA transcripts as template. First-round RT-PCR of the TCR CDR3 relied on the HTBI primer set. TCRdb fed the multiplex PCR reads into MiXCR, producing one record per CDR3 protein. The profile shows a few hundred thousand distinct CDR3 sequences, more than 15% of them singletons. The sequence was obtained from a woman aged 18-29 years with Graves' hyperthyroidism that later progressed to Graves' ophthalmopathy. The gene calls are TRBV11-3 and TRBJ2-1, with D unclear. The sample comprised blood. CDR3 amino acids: CASSLAAGSYNEQFF. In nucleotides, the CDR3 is TGTGCCAGCAGCTTAGCCGCCGGTTCCTACAATGAGCAGTTCTTC.